This T cell receptor (beta chain) was captured by sequencing in a study of shared clonotypes between healthy human individuals. Points on this clone: Its antigen is not known. Other DNA sequences within the sample encode an identical CDR3.

V was trimmed by 1 base and J by 2 bases, leaving 11 bases between them. Germline V gene sequence: CDR1 LNHDA, CDR2 SQIVND (reference sequence). There are 15 residues in the CDR3. Study-wide results and limits: Estimated richness values were generally larger in naive subsets than in memory subsets. Clonotypes not shared had lower generation probabilities than those common to all four donors.

Libraries were prepared by immunoSEQ multiplex PCR; TCRdb keeps only in-frame clonotypes and omits some of them. The profile shows some 2,500,000 clones, roughly 93% of them singletons. The chain joins TRBV19 to TRBJ1-1, with D hard to call. The sequence derives from a man aged 18 to 29 in good health. Some clones in this sample may be carry-over from other donors' samples. Sequenced material: naive CD4+ T cells from PBMCs. The subset: CD45RA+ positively selected. In nucleotides, the CDR3 is TGTGCCAGTAGTATAGGTAGCAGAAGAAACACTGAAGCTTTCTTT. It translates to CASSIGSRRNTEAFF.